This entry describes one TCR beta chain. The data originate from a study of sequential checkpoint blockade in melanoma. Background on the study: Arm A got nivolumab then ipilimumab; arm B the reverse, 1:1. Maintenance nivolumab came after either treatment sequence.

Treatment given: randomized to nivolumab then ipilimumab (arm A) or the reverse (arm B). DNA-damaging chemotherapy had not been given to any patient beforehand. Sorted cells were live CD3+CD8+, lacking CD19 and CD56, from PBMCs. The CDR3 runs to 16 residues. V was clipped by 3 bases and J by 3 bases, with 17 bases between them. The germline V gene has CDR1 ENHRY and CDR2 SYGVKD. Using immunoSEQ multiplex PCR, the repertoire was profiled, and TCRdb retains in-frame clones only, with some absent. Of about 9,100 clones in the sample, around 66% were seen once. The source material was CD8+ T cells sorted from blood (inferred from file names), sampled from a patient given nivolumab and ipilimumab in sequence. This TCR was sampled from a human donor with melanoma. This chain connects TRBV10-3 to TRBJ2-5; maybe TRBD1 (5 bases). CDR3 protein: CAISDLGALREETQYF. DNA for the CDR3: TGTGCCATCAGTGACCTCGGAGCGCTCAGGGAAGAGACCCAGTACTTC.